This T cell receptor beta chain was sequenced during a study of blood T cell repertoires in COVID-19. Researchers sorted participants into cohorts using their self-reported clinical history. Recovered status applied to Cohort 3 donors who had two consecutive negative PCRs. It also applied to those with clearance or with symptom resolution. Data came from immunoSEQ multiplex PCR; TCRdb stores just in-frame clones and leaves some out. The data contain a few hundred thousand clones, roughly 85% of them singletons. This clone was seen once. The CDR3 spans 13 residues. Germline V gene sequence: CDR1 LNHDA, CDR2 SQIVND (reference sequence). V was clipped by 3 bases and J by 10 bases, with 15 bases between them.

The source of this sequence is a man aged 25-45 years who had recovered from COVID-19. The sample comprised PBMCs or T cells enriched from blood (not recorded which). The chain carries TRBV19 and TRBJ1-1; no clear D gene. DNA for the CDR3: TGTGCCAGTAGTATTCCCGGGATGGCCGTAGCTTTCTTT. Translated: CASSIPGMAVAFF.